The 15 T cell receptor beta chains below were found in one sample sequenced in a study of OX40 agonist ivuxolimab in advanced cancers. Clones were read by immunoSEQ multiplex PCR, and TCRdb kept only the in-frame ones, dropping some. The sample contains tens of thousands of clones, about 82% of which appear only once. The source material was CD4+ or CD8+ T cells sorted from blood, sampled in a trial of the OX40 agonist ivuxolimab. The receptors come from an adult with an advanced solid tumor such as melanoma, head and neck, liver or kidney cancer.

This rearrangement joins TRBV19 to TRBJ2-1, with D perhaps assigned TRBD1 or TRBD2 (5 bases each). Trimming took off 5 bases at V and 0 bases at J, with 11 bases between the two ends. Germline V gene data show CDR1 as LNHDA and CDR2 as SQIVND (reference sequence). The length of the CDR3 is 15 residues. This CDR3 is CASSWDGSSYNEQFF. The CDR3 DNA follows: TGTGCCAGTAGTTGGGACGGAAGCTCCTACAATGAGCAGTTCTTC.

The chain's CDR3 is CASSLRDRGAYEQYF. For the CDR3, the DNA is TGTGCCAGCTCACTCCGGGACAGGGGCGCCTACGAGCAGTACTTC. The chain has TRBV18 and TRBJ2-7; 10 bases are shared with TRBD1. V lost 4 bases, J lost 2 bases, and 5 bases stayed unmatched. The CDR3 sequence is 15 residues long. Germline V gene lookup returns CDR1 KGHSH and CDR2 LQKENI.

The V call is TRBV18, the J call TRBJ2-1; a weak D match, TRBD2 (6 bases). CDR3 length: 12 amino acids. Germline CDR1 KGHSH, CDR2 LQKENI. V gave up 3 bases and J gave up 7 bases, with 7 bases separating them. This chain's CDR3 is CASSPGGNEQFF. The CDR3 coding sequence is TGTGCCAGCTCACCGGGGGGAAATGAGCAGTTCTTC.

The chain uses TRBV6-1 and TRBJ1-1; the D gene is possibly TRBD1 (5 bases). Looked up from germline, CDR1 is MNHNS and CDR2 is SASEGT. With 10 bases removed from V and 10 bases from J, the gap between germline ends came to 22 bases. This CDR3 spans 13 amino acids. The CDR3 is CAIRGGLGQPAFF. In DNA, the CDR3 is TGTGCCATTAGGGGAGGTTTGGGTCAGCCAGCTTTCTTT.

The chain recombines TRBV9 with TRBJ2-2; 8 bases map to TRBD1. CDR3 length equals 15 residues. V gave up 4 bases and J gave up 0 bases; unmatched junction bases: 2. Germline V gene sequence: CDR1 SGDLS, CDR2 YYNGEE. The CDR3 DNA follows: TGTGCCAGCAGCCTGGACAGGGCGAACACCGGGGAGCTGTTTTTT. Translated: CASSLDRANTGELFF.

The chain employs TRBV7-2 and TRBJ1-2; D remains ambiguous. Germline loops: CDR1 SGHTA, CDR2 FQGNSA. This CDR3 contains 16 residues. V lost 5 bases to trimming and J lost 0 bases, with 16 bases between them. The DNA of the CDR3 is TGTGCCAGCAGCCCCCCCGGGTGGGTTTCTAACTATGGCTACACCTTC. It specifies CASSPPGWVSNYGYTF.

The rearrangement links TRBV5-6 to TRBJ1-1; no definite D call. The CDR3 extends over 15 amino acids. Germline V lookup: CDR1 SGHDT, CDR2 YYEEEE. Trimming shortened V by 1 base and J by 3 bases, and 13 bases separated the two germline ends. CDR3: CASSLRPNSDTEAFF. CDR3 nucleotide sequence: TGTGCCAGCAGCTTGAGGCCTAACTCGGACACTGAAGCTTTCTTT.

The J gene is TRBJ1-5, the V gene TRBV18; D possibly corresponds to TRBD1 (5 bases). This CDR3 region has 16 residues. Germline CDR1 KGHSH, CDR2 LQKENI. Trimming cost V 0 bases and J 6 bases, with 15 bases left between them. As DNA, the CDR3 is TGTGCCAGCTCACCACCGGGCCAGGAGGGGAGTCAGCCCCAGCATTTT. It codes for CASSPPGQEGSQPQHF.

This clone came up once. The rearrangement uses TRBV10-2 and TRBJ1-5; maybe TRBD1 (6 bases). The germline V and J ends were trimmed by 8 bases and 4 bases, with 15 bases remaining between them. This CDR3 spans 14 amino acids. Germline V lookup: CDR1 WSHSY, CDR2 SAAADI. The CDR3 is CASQFQGLNQPQHF. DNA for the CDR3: TGCGCCAGCCAATTTCAGGGGCTAAATCAGCCCCAGCATTTT.

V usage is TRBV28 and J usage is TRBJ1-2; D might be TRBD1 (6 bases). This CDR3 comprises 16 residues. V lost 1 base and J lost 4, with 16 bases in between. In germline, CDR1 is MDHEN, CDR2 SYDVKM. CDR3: CASSLSTGPRSYGYTF. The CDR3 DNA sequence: TGTGCCAGCAGTTTATCGACAGGTCCAAGATCCTATGGCTACACCTTC.

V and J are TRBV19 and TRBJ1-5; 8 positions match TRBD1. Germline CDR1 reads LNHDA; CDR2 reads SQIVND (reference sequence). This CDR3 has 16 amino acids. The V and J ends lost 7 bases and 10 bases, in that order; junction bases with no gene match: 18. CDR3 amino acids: CASTLASGRGLGPQHF. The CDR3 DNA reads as TGTGCCAGTACCCTGGCGTCGGGCAGGGGGCTGGGTCCCCAGCATTTT.

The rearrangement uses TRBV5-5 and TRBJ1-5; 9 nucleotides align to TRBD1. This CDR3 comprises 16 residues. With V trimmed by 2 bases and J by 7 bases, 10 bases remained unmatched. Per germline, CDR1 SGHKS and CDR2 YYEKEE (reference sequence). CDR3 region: CASSLTQGARGQPQHF. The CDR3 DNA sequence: TGTGCCAGCAGCTTAACACAGGGGGCGCGGGGGCAGCCCCAGCATTTT.

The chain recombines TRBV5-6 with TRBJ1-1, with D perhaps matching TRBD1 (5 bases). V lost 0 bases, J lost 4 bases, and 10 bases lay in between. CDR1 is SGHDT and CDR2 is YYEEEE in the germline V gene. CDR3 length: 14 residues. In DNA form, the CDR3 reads TGTGCCAGCAGCTTGGCCGGGAGGGGCACTGAAGCTTTCTTT. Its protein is CASSLAGRGTEAFF.

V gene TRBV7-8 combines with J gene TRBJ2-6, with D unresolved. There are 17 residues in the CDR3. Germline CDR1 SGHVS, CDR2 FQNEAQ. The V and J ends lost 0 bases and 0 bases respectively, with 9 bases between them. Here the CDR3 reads CASSLAPDASGANVLTF. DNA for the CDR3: TGTGCCAGCAGCTTAGCCCCGGACGCCTCTGGGGCCAACGTCCTGACTTTC.

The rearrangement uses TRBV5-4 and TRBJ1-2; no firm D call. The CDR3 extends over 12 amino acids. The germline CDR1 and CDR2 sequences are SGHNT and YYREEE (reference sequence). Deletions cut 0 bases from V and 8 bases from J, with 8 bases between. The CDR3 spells CASSLDKLGYTF. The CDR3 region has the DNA TGTGCCAGCAGCTTGGACAAGTTAGGCTACACCTTC.